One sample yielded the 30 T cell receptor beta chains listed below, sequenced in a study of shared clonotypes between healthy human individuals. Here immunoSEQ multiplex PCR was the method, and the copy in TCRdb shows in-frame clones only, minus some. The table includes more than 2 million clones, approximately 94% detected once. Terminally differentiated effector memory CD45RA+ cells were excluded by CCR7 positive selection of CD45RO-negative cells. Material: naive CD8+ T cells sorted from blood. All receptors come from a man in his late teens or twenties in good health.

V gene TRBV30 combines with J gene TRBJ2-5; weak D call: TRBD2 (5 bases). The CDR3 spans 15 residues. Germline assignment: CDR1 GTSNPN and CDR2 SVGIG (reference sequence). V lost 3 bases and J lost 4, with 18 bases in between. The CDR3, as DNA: TGTGCCTGGAGCTCGTCGGGGATCAGTGGAGAGACCCAGTACTTC. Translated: CAWSSSGISGETQYF.

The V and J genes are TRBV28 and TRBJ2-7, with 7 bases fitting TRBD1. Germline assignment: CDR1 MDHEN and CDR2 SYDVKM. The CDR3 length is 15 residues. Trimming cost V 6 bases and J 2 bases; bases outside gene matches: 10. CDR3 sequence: CASSLNRGSPYEQYF. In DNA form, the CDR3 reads TGTGCCAGCAGCCTGAACAGGGGATCCCCCTACGAGCAGTACTTC.

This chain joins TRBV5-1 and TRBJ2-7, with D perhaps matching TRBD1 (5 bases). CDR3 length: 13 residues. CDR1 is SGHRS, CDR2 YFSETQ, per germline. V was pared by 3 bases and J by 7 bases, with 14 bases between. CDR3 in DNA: TGCGCCAGCAGCTGGACAACAGGACGGGAGCAGTACTTC. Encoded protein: CASSWTTGREQYF.

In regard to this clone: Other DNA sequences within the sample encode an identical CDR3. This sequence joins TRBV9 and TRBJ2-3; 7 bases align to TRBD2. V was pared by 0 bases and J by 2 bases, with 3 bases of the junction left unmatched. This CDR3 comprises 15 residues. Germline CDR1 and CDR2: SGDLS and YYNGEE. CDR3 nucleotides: TGTGCCAGCAGCGTAGATCGGGGGGTCACAGATACGCAGTATTTT. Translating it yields CASSVDRGVTDTQYF.

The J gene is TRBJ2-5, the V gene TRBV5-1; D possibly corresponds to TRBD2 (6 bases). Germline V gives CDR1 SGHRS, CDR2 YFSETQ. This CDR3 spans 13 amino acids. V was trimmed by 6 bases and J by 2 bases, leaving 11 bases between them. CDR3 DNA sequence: TGCGCCAGCACCGGGGACTGGCAAGAGACCCAGTACTTC. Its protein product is CASTGDWQETQYF.

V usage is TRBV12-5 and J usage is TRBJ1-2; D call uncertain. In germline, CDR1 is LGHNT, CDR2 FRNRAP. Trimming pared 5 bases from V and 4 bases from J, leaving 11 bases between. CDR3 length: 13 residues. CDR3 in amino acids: CASGLGPTYGYTF. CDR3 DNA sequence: TGTGCTAGTGGTCTCGGGCCAACCTATGGCTACACCTTC.

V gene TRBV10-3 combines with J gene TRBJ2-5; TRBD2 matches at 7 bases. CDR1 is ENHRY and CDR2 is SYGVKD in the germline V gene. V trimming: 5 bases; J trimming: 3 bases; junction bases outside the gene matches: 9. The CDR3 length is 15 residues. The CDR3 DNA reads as TGTGCCATCAGTCCCGGGACTACGAGGGAAGAGACCCAGTACTTC. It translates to CAISPGTTREETQYF.

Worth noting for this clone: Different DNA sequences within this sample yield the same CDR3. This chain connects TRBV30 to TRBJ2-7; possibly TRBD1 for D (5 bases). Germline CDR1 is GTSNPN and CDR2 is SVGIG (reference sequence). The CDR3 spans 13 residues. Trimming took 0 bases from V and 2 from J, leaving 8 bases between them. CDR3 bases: TGTGCCTGGAGTGTTGCAGGGCCCTACGAGCAGTACTTC. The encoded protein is CAWSVAGPYEQYF.

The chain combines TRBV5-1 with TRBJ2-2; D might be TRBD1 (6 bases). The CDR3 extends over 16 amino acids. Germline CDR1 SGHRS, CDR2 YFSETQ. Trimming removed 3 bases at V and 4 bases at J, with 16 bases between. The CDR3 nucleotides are TGCGCCAGCAGCTCACTTGAGGGGGAGTTCACCGGGGAGCTGTTTTTT. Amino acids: CASSSLEGEFTGELFF.

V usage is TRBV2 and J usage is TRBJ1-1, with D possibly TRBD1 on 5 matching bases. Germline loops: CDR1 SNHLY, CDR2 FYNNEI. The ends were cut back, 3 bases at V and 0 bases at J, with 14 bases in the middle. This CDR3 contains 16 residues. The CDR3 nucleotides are TGTGCCAGCAGTGAGGAGGGCGAGGGGTTGAACACTGAAGCTTTCTTT. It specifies CASSEEGEGLNTEAFF.

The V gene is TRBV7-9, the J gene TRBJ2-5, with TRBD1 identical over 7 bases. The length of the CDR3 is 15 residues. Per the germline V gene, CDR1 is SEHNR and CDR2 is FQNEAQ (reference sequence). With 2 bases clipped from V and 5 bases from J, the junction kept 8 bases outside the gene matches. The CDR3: CASSLKQGIQETQYF. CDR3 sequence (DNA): TGTGCCAGCAGCTTAAAACAGGGGATCCAGGAGACCCAGTACTTC.

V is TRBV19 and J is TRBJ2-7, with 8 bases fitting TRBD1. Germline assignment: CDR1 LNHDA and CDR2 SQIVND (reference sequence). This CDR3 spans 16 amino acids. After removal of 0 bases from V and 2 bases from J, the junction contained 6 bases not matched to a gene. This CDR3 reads CASSIDQGQAAYEQYF. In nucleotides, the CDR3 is TGTGCCAGTAGTATAGATCAGGGACAGGCCGCCTACGAGCAGTACTTC.

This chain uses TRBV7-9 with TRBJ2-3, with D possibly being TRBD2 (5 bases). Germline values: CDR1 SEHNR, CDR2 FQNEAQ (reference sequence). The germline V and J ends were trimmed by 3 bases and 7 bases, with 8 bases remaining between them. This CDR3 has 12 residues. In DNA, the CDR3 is TGTGCCAGCAGCTTTTCGGGAAATACGCAGTATTTT. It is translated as CASSFSGNTQYF.

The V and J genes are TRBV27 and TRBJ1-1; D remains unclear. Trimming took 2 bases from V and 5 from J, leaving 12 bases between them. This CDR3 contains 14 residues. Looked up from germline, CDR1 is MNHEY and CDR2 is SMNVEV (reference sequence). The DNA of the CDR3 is TGTGCCAGCAGTTTACGAGGAAGTGAAACTGAAGCTTTCTTT. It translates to CASSLRGSETEAFF.

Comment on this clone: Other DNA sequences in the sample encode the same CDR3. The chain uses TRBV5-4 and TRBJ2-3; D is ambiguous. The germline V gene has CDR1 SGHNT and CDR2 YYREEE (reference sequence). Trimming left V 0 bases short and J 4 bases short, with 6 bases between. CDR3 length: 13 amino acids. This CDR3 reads CASSLGLADTQYF. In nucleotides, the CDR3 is TGTGCCAGCAGCTTGGGACTGGCAGATACGCAGTATTTT.

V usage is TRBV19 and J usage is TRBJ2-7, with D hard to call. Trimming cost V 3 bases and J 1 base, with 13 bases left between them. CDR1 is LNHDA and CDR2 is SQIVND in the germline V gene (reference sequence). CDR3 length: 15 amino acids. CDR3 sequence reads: CASSISSSKSYEQYF. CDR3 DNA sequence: TGTGCCAGTAGTATCTCCTCGTCTAAATCCTACGAGCAGTACTTC.

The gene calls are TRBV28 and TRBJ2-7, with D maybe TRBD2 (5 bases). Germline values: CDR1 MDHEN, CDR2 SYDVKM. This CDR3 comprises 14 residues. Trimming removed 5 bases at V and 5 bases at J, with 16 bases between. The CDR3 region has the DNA TGTGCCAGCAGTGCGGCCCGGGGAAACGACGAGCAGTACTTC. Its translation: CASSAARGNDEQYF.

This CDR3 is CASTERGGYNEQFF. The DNA of the CDR3 is TGTGCCAGCACCGAAAGGGGGGGCTATAATGAGCAGTTCTTC. The rearrangement links TRBV2 to TRBJ2-1, with TRBD2 as a possible D gene (7 bases). The CDR3 spans 14 residues. Trimming pared 7 bases from V and 7 bases from J, leaving 17 bases between. The germline V gene has CDR1 SNHLY and CDR2 FYNNEI.

The DNA of the CDR3 is TGTGCCAGCAGTAAACTTTGGGAAGGGAACACTGAAGCTTTCTTT. This translates into CASSKLWEGNTEAFF. The chain carries TRBV27 and TRBJ1-1; no clear D gene. The germline CDR1 and CDR2 sequences are MNHEY and SMNVEV (reference sequence). The CDR3 loop spans 15 amino acids. Trimming cost V 5 bases and J 1 base, with 14 bases left between them.

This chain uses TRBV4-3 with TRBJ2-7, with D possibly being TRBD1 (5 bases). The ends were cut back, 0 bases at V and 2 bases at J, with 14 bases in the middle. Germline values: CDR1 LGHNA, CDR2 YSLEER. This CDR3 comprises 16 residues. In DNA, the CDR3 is TGCGCCAGCAGCCAAGACTGGGAAGGGGCCACCTACGAGCAGTACTTC. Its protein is CASSQDWEGATYEQYF.

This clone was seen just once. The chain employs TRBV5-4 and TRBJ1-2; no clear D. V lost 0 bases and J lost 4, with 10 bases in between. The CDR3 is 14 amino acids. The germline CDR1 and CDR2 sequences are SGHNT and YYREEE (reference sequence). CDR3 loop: CASSLAQGVYGYTF. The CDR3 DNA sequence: TGTGCCAGCAGCTTGGCCCAAGGAGTCTATGGCTACACCTTC.

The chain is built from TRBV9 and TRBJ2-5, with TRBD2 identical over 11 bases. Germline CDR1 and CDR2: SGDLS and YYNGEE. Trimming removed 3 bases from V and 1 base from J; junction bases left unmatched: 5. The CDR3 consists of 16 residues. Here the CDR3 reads CASSGTGLAVQETQYF. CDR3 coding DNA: TGTGCCAGCAGCGGCACGGGACTAGCGGTCCAAGAGACCCAGTACTTC. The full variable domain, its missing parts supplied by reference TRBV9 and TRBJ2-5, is DSGVTQTPKHLITATGQRVTLRCSPRSGDLSVYWYQQSLDQGLQFLIQYYNGEERAKGNILERFSAQQFPDLHSELNLSSLELGDSALYFCASSGTGLAVQETQYFGPGTRLLVL.

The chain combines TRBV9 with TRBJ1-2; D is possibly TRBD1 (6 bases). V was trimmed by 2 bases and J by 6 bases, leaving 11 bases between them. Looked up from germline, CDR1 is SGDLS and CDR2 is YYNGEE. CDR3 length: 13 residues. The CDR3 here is CASSVLDRDGYTF. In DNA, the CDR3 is TGTGCCAGCAGCGTCCTGGACAGAGATGGCTACACCTTC.

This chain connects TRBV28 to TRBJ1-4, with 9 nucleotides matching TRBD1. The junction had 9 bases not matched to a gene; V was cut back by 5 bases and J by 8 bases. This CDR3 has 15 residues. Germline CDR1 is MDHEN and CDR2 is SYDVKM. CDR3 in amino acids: CASSTPGQGGEKLFF. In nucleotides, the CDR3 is TGTGCCAGCAGTACCCCGGGACAGGGTGGGGAAAAACTGTTTTTT.

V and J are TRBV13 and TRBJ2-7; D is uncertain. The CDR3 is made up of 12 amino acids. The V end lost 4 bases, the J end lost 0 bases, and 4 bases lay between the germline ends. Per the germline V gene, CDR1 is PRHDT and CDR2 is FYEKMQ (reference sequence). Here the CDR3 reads CASSSFSYEQYF. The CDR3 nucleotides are TGTGCCAGCAGCTCCTTCTCCTACGAGCAGTACTTC. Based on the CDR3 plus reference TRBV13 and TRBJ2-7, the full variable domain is AAGVIQSPRHLIKEKRETATLKCYPIPRHDTVYWYQQGPGQDPQFLISFYEKMQSDKGSIPDRFSAQQFSDYHSELNMSSLELGDSALYFCASSSFSYEQYFGPGTRLTVT.

Here the CDR3 reads CSAIMRMRDSWTQYF. The CDR3 region has the DNA TGCAGCGCGATAATGAGAATGAGGGATTCGTGGACCCAGTACTTC. J is TRBJ2-5 and V is TRBV29-1; maybe TRBD2 (5 bases). CDR3 length: 15 residues. Germline V gene lookup returns CDR1 SQVTM and CDR2 ANQGSEA. Deletions cut 7 bases from V and 7 bases from J, with 25 bases between.

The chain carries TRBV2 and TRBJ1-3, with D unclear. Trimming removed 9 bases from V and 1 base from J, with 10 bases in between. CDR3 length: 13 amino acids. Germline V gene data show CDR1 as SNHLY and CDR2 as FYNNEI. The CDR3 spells CARSAISGNTIYF. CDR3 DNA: TGTGCCAGGTCGGCGATATCTGGAAACACCATATATTTT.

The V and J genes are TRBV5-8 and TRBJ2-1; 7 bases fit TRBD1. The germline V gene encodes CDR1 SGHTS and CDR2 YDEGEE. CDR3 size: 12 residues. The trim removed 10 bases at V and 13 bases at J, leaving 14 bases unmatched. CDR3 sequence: CAHVRGGYDQFF. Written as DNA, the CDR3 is TGTGCCCACGTTAGAGGGGGCTACGACCAGTTCTTC.

The CDR3 spells CSVEEVGQGYEQYF. The DNA for the CDR3 is TGCAGCGTTGAAGAAGTGGGACAGGGCTACGAGCAGTACTTC. This chain joins TRBV29-1 and TRBJ2-7; 9 bases agree with TRBD1. Germline loops: CDR1 SQVTM, CDR2 ANQGSEA. The CDR3 has 14 amino acids. V dropped 0 bases and J dropped 3; count of bases not matched to a gene: 3.

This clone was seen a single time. CDR3 loop: CASGTPGNTIYF. CDR3 nucleotide sequence: TGCGCCAGCGGGACACCTGGAAACACCATATATTTT. J is TRBJ1-3 and V is TRBV10-2; tentatively, D is TRBD1 (6 bases). Deletions cut 8 bases from V and 2 bases from J, with 7 bases between. Germline CDR1 WSHSY, CDR2 SAAADI. The CDR3 loop spans 12 amino acids.